The subject of this entry is one T cell receptor beta chain. The antigen is unknown. The CDR3 end falls 3 residues outside the read, so it is completed with the germline J gene. Reduced serum IgG, IgA and/or IgM plus specific antibody deficiency defined CVID. Aged roughly 9 to 65 years, CVID subjects averaged approximately 38 years old. Replacement immunoglobulin had been given to every CVID subject for at least one year. No CVID subject was ill or on immunomodulatory drugs when sampled. These data come from a study of T cell clonality in common variable immunodeficiency. Notes on the study in general: Reportedly, TCR beta sequences from common variable immunodeficiency showed fewer deletions and N-nucleotide insertions.

Repertoires were generated with immunoSEQ multiplex PCR, while TCRdb's copy carries only in-frame clones and drops some. The specimen's table records fewer than 20,000 clones. The CDR3 is 15 amino acids. Germline V gene lookup returns CDR1 SQVTM and CDR2 ANQGSEA. V shed 4 bases, J shed 3 bases, and the junction held 10 bases outside the gene matches. The chain has TRBV29-1 and TRBJ2-7; 9 bases align to TRBD1. This sequence originates from a human donor with common variable immunodeficiency. Sequenced input: peripheral blood mononuclear cells. Here the CDR3 reads CSVGRLDRGFYEQYF. Incomplete CDR3 DNA: TGCAGCGTTGGAAGATTGGACAGGGGCTTCTACGAG.